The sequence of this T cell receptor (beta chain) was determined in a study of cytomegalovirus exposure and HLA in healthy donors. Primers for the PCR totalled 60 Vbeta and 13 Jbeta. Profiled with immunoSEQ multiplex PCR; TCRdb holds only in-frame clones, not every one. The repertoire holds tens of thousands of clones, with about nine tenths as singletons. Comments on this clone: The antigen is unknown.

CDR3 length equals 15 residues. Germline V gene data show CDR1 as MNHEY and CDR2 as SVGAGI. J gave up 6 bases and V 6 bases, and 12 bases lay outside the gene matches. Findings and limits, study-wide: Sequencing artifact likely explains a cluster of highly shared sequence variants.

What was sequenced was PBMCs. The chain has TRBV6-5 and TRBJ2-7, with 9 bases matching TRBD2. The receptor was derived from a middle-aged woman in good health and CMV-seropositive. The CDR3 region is CASSSPSAGGGEQYF. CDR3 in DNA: TGTGCCAGCAGCTCCCCCTCAGCGGGGGGCGGCGAGCAGTACTTC.